The clone carrying this T cell receptor (beta chain) has at least ten counts. No antigen is known for it. Previously reported methods and listed TCR primers produced the bulk TCR libraries. MiXCR was run by TCRdb on the PCR reads, yielding one entry per CDR3 protein. The sample consists of 350,000 or so distinct CDR3 sequences, about a fifth of them appearing once. Every naive CD8 library was made from between roughly 18,000 and 1,000,000 sorted cells with 10%, 30% or 50% RNA. This sample was taken from a study of molecular identifiers for immune sequencing clone quantification. Findings of the study overall: Because of identical TCR molecules sharing a barcode, sizes of highly expanded clones could be underestimated.

Germline assignment: CDR1 SGHVS and CDR2 FNYEAQ. The CDR3 is 13 residues long. J lost 5 bases, V lost 4 bases, and 3 bases had no gene match. The chain recombines TRBV7-6 with TRBJ2-3; TRBD1 matches at 7 bases. This receptor was obtained from a human donor in good health. Some libraries in this study had Jurkat cell RNA spiked in. The source material was naive CD8+ T cells from blood, with Jurkat cell RNA spiked in. Subset denoted: FACS-sorted CD8+CD4-CCR7+CD45RA+ naive T cells. CDR3 region: CASSSTGRDTQYF. In DNA form, the CDR3 reads TGTGCCAGCAGCTCGACAGGGAGAGATACGCAGTATTTT. The full variable domain, completed using reference TRBV7-6 and TRBJ2-3, is GAGVSQSPRYKVTKRGQDVALRCDPISGHVSLYWYRQALGQGPEFLTYFNYEAQQDKSGLPNDRFSAERPEGSISTLTIQRTEQRDSAMYRCASSSTGRDTQYFGPGTRLTVL.